A single sample is the source of the 7 T cell receptor beta chains below, sequenced in a study of CD8+CD57+ T cells in acquired aplastic anemia. Genomic DNA templated the TCR beta VDJ and CDR3 profiling. TCRdb ran MiXCR on the reads and lists one entry per CDR3 protein. The table has some 180,000 distinct CDR3 sequences, about half seen once; the top ten hold 2.5% to 3.5%. Sample: sorted CD4+, CD8+, or CD8+CD57+ T cells (not recorded which) from PBMCs. These TCRs come from a human donor in good health.

A remark on this clonotype: A clone one base away is much larger, so this may be a read error. The rearrangement links TRBV12-5 to TRBJ2-7; a weak D match, TRBD1 (5 bases). Germline-derived CDR1 and CDR2 are LGHNT and FRNRAP. Trimming cost V 6 bases and J 3 bases, with 12 bases left between them. This CDR3 is 13 amino acids long. The CDR3 loop is CASGLDNCYEQYF. As DNA, the CDR3 is TGTGCTAGTGGGCTGGACAACTGCTACGAGCAGTACTTC.

The chain joins TRBV7-3 to TRBJ1-1; D is ambiguous. Between the trimmed V and J ends, which lost 2 bases and 4 bases, there was a span of 5 bases. CDR3 length: 12 amino acids. Looked up from germline, CDR1 is SGHTA and CDR2 is FQGTGA. CDR3 nucleotides: TGTGCCAGCAGCTTATATCCCACTGAAGCTTTCTTT. This codes for CASSLYPTEAFF.

In regard to this clonotype: This sequence may be a read error, since a much larger clone differs from it by one base. CDR3 residues: CASRWTAGLQLQHF. CDR3 coding DNA: TGTGCCAGCCGTTGGACAGCGGGTCTTCAGCTCCAGCATTTT. The chain joins TRBV6-5 to TRBJ1-5; D may be TRBD1 (6 bases). Germline V lookup: CDR1 MNHEY, CDR2 SVGAGI. The CDR3 runs 14 residues.

The rearrangement joins TRBV12-3 or TRBV12-4 to TRBJ2-1; D unresolved. The CDR3 is 15 amino acids. Trimming pared 7 bases from V and 6 bases from J, leaving 19 bases between. The CDR3 loop reads CASTSPGKSANEQFF. The CDR3 DNA is TGTGCCAGCACCTCCCCTGGCAAATCCGCCAATGAGCAGTTCTTC.

This chain joins TRBV20-1 and TRBJ1-5, with 9 bases fitting TRBD1. Germline V gene sequence: CDR1 DFQATT, CDR2 SNEGSKA (reference sequence). The CDR3 is 15 amino acids. J was trimmed by 5 bases and V by 5 bases; bases with no gene match: 10. CDR3 DNA: TGCAGTGCTCCCCCAAGCCGGACAGGGGATCAGCCCCAGCATTTT. Protein sequence: CSAPPSRTGDQPQHF.

The chain joins TRBV24-1 to TRBJ1-2; perhaps TRBD1 as D (6 bases). This CDR3 comprises 14 residues. V lost 3 bases and J 8 bases, leaving 15 bases between the germline ends. Germline assignment: CDR1 KGHDR and CDR2 SFDVKD. The CDR3, as DNA: TGTGCCACCAGTGATCAGGACAGAGGGATGGGCTACACCTTC. This codes for CATSDQDRGMGYTF.

The V call is TRBV25-1, the J call TRBJ2-1; 11 bases line up with TRBD2. Losses at the gene ends were 3 bases for V and 4 bases for J; bases not matched to a gene: 5. CDR1 and CDR2 (germline): MGHDK, SYGVNS. There are 16 residues in the CDR3. The CDR3, as DNA: TGTGCCAGCAGTGAGTCGACTAGCGGGACATACAATGAGCAGTTCTTC. Translation: CASSESTSGTYNEQFF. The entire variable domain, with the rest obtained from reference TRBV25-1 and TRBJ2-1, is as follows: EADIYQTPRYLVIGTGKKITLECSQTMGHDKMYWYQQDPGMELHLIHYSYGVNSTEKGDLSSESTVSRIRTEHFPLTLESARPSHTSQYLCASSESTSGTYNEQFFGPGTRLTVL.